This T cell receptor (beta chain) was observed in a study of metastatic and nonmetastatic thyroid tumors. The overall study: From malignant and benign thyroid patients, repertoires in blood and in tumor or nodule tissue were compared. Findings and limits, study-wide: TCR beta diversity was reportedly significantly higher in malignant thyroid tumors than benign nodules, in blood and tumor.

Thyroid surgery was performed in patients who had received no treatment beforehand. TCRdb re-clonotyped the PCR reads through MiXCR. The table has about 40,000 clones, about a sixth seen once. This clone occurred many times. What it binds is not known. The CDR3 contains 15 residues. The germline V gene has CDR1 MDHEN and CDR2 SYDVKM. Trimming took 3 bases from V and 2 from J, leaving 14 bases between them. The rearrangement links TRBV28 to TRBJ2-7; no firm D call. The receptor's source is a female donor with papillary thyroid cancer or a benign thyroid nodule (not recorded which). Some clones in this sample may be carry-over from other donors' samples. Sequencing was done on a sample of blood. CDR3 DNA sequence: TGTGCCAGCAGTTTGTCTGCAAGCCTTACCTACGAGCAGTACTTC. Protein: CASSLSASLTYEQYF.